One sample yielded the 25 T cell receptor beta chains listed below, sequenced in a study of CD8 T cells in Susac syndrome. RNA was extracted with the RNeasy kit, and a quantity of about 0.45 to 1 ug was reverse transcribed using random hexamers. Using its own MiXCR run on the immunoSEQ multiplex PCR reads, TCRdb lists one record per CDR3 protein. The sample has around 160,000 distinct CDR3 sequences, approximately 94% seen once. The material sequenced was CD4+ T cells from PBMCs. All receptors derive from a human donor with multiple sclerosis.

Here the CDR3 reads CASTMRGTEAFF. The CDR3 DNA is TGTGCCAGTACCATGCGAGGGACTGAAGCTTTCTTT. The V gene is TRBV19, the J gene TRBJ1-1; no reliable D call. The CDR3 sequence is 12 residues long. Trimming pared 7 bases from V and 5 bases from J, leaving 11 bases between. CDR1 and CDR2 from the germline V gene are LNHDA and SQIVND (reference sequence).

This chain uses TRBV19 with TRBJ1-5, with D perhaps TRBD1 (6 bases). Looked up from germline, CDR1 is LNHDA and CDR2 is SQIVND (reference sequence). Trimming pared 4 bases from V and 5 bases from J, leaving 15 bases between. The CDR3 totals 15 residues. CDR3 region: CASSTHGTTYQPQHF. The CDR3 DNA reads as TGTGCCAGTAGTACGCACGGGACAACTTATCAGCCCCAGCATTTT.

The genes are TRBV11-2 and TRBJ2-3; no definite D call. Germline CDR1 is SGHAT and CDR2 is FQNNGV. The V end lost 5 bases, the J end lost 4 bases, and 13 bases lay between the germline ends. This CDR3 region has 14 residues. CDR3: CASSPPARPDTQYF. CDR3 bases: TGTGCCAGCAGCCCCCCGGCCAGGCCAGATACGCAGTATTTT.

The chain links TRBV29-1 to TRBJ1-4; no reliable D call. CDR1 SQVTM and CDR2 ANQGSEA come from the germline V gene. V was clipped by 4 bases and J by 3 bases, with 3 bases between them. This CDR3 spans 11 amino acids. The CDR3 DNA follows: TGCAGCGTTGCGGCTAATGAAAAACTGTTTTTT. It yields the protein CSVAANEKLFF.

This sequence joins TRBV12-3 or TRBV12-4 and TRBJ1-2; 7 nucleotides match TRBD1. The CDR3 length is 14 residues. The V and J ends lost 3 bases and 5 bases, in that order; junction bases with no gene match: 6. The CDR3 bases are TGTGCCAGCAGTTTCTCACAGGGGAAGTATGGCTACACCTTC. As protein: CASSFSQGKYGYTF.

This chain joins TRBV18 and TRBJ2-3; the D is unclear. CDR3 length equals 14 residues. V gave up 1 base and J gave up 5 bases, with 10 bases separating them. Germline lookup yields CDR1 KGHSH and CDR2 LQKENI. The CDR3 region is CASSPLTVKDTQYF. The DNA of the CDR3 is TGTGCCAGCTCACCACTTACGGTTAAAGATACGCAGTATTTT.

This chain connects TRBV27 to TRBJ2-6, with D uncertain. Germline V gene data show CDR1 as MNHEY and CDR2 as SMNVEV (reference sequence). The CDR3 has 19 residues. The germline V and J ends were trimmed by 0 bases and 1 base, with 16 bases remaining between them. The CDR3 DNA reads TGTGCCAGCAGTTTATCGAGTGTTCAGGCCTATTCTGGGGCCAACGTCCTGACTTTC. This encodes CASSLSSVQAYSGANVLTF.

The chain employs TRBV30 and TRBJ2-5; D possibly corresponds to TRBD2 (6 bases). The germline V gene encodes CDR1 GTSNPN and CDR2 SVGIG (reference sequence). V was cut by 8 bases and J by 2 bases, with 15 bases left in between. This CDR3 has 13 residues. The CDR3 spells CARAGTGQETQYF. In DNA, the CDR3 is TGTGCCCGCGCCGGGACTGGTCAAGAGACCCAGTACTTC.

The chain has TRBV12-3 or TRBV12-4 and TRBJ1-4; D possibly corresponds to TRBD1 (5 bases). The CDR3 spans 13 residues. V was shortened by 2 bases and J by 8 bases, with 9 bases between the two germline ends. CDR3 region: CASSLNRMEKLFF. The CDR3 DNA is TGTGCCAGCAGTTTAAACAGGATGGAAAAACTGTTTTTT.

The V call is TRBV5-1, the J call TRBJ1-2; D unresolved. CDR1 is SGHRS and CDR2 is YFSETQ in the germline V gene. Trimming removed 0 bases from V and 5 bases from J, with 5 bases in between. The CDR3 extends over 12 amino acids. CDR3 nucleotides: TGCGCCAGCAGCTTGGACATTTATGGCTACACCTTC. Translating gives CASSLDIYGYTF. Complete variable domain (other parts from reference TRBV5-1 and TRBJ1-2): KAGVTQTPRYLIKTRGQQVTLSCSPISGHRSVSWYQQTPGQGLQFLFEYFSETQRNKGNFPGRFSGRQFSNSRSEMNVSTLELGDSALYLCASSLDIYGYTFGSGTRLTVV.

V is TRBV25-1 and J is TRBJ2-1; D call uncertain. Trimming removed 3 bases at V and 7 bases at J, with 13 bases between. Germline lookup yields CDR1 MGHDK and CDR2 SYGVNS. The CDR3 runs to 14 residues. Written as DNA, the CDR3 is TGTGCCAGCAGTGATAGGACCCCCCCTAATGAGCAGTTCTTC. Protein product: CASSDRTPPNEQFF. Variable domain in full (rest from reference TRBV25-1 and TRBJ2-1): EADIYQTPRYLVIGTGKKITLECSQTMGHDKMYWYQQDPGMELHLIHYSYGVNSTEKGDLSSESTVSRIRTEHFPLTLESARPSHTSQYLCASSDRTPPNEQFFGPGTRLTVL.

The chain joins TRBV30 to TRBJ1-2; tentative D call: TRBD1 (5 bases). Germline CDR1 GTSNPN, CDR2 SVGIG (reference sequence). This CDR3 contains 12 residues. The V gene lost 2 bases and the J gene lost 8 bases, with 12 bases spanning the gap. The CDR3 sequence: CAWSRTGPGYTF. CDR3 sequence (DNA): TGTGCCTGGAGTAGGACGGGGCCCGGCTACACCTTC.

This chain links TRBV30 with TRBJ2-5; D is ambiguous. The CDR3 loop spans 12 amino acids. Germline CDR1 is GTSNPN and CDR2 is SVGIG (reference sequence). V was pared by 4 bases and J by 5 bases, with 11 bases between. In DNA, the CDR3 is TGTGCCTGGAAAAAGGCTGGGGAGACCCAGTACTTC. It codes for CAWKKAGETQYF. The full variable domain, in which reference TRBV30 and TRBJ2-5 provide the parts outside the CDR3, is SQTIHQWPATLVQPVGSPLSLECTVEGTSNPNLYWYRQAAGRGLQLLFYSVGIGQISSEVPQNLSASRPQDRQFILSSKKLLLSDSGFYLCAWKKAGETQYFGPGTRLLVL.

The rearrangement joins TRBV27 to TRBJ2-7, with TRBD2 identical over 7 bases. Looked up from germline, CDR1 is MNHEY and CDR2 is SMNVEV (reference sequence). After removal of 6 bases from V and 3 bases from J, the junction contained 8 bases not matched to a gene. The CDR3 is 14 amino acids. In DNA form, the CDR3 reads TGTGCCAGCAGACCCAGCGGGACCTACTACGAGCAGTACTTC. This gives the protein CASRPSGTYYEQYF.

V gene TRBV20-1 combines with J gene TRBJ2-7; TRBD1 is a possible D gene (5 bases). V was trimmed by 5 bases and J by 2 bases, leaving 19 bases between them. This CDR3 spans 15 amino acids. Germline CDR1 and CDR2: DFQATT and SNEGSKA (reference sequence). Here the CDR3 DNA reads TGCAGTGCTTGGAACACCGGCAGGGTTACCTACGAGCAGTACTTC. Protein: CSAWNTGRVTYEQYF.

The CDR3, as DNA: TGTGCCAGCTCACCACAGGGGGCGCGGGAGGCTGCCGGTCGACCGAACACCGGGGAGCTGTTTTTT. Protein product: CASSPQGAREAAGRPNTGELFF. This chain links TRBV18 with TRBJ2-2, with D perhaps TRBD2 (8 bases). In germline, CDR1 is KGHSH, CDR2 LQKENI. This CDR3 region has 22 residues. V was pared by 1 base and J by 0 bases, with 27 bases between.

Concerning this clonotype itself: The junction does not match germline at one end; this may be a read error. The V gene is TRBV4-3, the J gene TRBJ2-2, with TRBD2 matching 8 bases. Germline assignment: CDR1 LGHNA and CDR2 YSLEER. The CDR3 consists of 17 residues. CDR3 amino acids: CASRQDLSGSGTGELFF. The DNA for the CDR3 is TGCGCCAGCAGACAAGATCTAAGCGGGAGTGGGACCGGGGAGCTGTTTTTT.

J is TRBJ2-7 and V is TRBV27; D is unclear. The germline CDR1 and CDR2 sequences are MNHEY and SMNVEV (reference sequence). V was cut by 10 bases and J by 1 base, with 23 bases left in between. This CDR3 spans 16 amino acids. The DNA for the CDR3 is TGTGCCACCGCACCCGTGCTCAGTTTCACGTCCTACGAGCAGTACTTC. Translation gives CATAPVLSFTSYEQYF.

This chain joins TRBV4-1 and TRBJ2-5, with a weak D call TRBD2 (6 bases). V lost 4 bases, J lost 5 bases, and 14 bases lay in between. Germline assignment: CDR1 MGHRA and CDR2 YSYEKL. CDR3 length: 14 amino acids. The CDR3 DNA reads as TGCGCCAGCAGCCCGACTAGGGATCGGGAGACCCAGTACTTC. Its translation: CASSPTRDRETQYF.

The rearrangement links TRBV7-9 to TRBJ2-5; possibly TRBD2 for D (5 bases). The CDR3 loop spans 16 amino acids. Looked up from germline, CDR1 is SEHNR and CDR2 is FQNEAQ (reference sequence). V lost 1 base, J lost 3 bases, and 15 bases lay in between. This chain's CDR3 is CASSLDSHTREETQYF. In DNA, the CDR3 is TGTGCCAGCAGCTTAGATTCTCACACTAGGGAAGAGACCCAGTACTTC.

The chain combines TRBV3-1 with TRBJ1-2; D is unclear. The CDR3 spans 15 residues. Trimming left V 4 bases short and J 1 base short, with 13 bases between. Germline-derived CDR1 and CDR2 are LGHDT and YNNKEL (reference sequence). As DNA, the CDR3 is TGTGCCAGCAGCCCCGGTTCGGGGAATAACTATGGCTACACCTTC. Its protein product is CASSPGSGNNYGYTF.

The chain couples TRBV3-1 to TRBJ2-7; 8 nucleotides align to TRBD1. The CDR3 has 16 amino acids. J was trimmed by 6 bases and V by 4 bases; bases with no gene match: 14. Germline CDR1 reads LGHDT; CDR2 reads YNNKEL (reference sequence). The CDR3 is CASSPISGGTGLEQYF. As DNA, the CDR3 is TGTGCCAGCAGCCCTATATCAGGGGGGACAGGTCTCGAGCAGTACTTC.

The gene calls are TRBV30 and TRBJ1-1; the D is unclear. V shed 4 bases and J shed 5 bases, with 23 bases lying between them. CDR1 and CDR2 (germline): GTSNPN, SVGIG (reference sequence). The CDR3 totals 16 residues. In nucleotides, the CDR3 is TGTGCCTGGACCTCTGATCCCGGGCGGGGTTGGACTGAAGCTTTCTTT. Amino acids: CAWTSDPGRGWTEAFF.

The CDR3 sequence is CSAHEFSGRPRNEQFF. The CDR3 DNA is TGCAGTGCCCACGAATTTAGCGGGAGGCCCAGGAATGAGCAGTTCTTC. The V call is TRBV20-1, the J call TRBJ2-1, with TRBD2 matching 10 bases. The germline gives CDR1 DFQATT, CDR2 SNEGSKA (reference sequence). The length of the CDR3 is 16 residues. V lost 6 bases and J lost 7; bases outside the gene matches: 15.

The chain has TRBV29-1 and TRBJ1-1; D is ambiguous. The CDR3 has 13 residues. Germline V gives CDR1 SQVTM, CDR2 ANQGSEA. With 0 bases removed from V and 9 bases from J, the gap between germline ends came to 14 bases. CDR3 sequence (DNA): TGCAGCGTTGAAGACCTCACCCGGGGTCAAGCTTTCTTT. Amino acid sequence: CSVEDLTRGQAFF.